Shown below are 23 T cell receptor beta chains from a single sample sequenced in a study of blood T cells in healthy people across ages (dated by TCRdb to 2015 to 2017). Library prep was done by 5' RACE. These reads were obtained on an Illumina HiSeq 2500. A second roughly 6 to 12 cycle PCR used a sample-barcoded 5' primer and a J-beta primer mix. TCRdb passed the public sequencing reads through fastp at Q25 and MiXCR, retaining productive beta sequences. Merged by CDR3 protein, the rows form single entries marked with the most common genes and DNA. In all, the sample holds roughly 1.5 million distinct CDR3 sequences, and approximately 43% of those were seen once. Around 4% of the sample is taken by the ten largest. The source material was blood. The receptors were sampled from a young woman in good health.

The chain has TRBV12-3 or TRBV12-4 and TRBJ2-3, with TRBD2 matching over 8 bases. V lost 6 bases to trimming and J lost 6 bases; unmatched junction nucleotides: 17. The CDR3 totals 17 residues. The CDR3 bases are TGTGCCAGCAGCAACCTGGCGTTAGCGGGGCCCTATGATACGCAGTATTTT. Residues: CASSNLALAGPYDTQYF.

The CDR3 nucleotides read TGTGCCAGCAGTTCAAGCTTCCCCGGGACTAGCTACGAGCAGTACTTC. Protein product: CASSSSFPGTSYEQYF. The rearrangement joins TRBV7-2 to TRBJ2-4, with 8 positions matching TRBD2. The J call could be wrong; TRBJ2-7 is a better fit for the DNA end. The CDR3 spans 16 residues. From germline, CDR1 is SGHTA and CDR2 FQGNSA.

This clonotype was seen many times. This chain links TRBV28 with TRBJ2-3; D not resolved. Germline-derived CDR1 and CDR2 are MDHEN and SYDVKM. The CDR3 has 12 amino acids. V gave up 2 bases and J gave up 4 bases, with 4 bases separating them. CDR3 sequence (DNA): TGTGCCAGCAGTTTAAACTCAGATACGCAGTATTTT. This encodes CASSLNSDTQYF.

The chain uses TRBV6-1 and TRBJ1-5, with D unresolved. Germline CDR1 and CDR2: MNHNS and SASEGT. The germline V and J ends were trimmed by 1 base and 0 bases, with 7 bases remaining between them. CDR3 length: 15 residues. CDR3 region: CASSEVQYSNQPQHF. CDR3 DNA: TGTGCCAGCAGTGAAGTCCAGTATAGCAATCAGCCCCAGCATTTT.

CDR3 DNA: TGTGCCAGCAGTTCCCCATTGGGGCGCTCTGGGGCCAACGTCCTGACTTTC. Protein sequence: CASSSPLGRSGANVLTF. The chain combines TRBV12-3 or TRBV12-4 with TRBJ2-6, with D perhaps matching TRBD1 (5 bases). The CDR3 contains 17 residues. V lost 4 bases and J 0 bases, leaving 13 bases between the germline ends.

The chain joins TRBV3-1 to TRBJ2-4, with 12 bases that match TRBD2. The J call may be incorrect, as the DNA end agrees better with TRBJ2-7. Germline V gene data show CDR1 as LGHDT and CDR2 as YNNKEL (reference sequence). The CDR3 length is 17 residues. CDR3 DNA: TGTGCCAGCAGCCAAGATCAGACTAGCGGGGGCACCTACGAGCAGTACTTC. Translating it yields CASSQDQTSGGTYEQYF.

The chain is built from TRBV20-1 and TRBJ2-3; 11 bases match TRBD2. CDR1 is DFQATT and CDR2 is SNEGSKA in the germline V gene (reference sequence). Trimming removed 4 bases from V and 6 bases from J; junction bases left unmatched: 9. The CDR3 spans 15 residues. CDR3 in amino acids: CSAKRLAGRGDTQYF. The CDR3 bases are TGCAGTGCTAAGCGACTAGCGGGACGGGGGGATACGCAGTATTTT.

J is TRBJ1-1 and V is TRBV20-1, with 7 bases that match TRBD1. The V and J ends lost 4 bases and 5 bases, in that order; junction bases with no gene match: 7. Germline V gene lookup returns CDR1 DFQATT and CDR2 SNEGSKA (reference sequence). The CDR3 runs to 13 residues. The chain's CDR3 is CSATQGIRTEAFF. The CDR3, as DNA: TGCAGTGCTACACAGGGGATTAGGACTGAAGCTTTCTTT.

This sequence joins TRBV18 and TRBJ1-1, with D maybe TRBD1 (5 bases). From germline, CDR1 is KGHSH and CDR2 LQKENI. The CDR3 is made up of 15 amino acids. V was cut by 2 bases and J by 0 bases, with 10 bases left in between. This CDR3 is CASSPMGPVNTEAFF. CDR3 nucleotides: TGTGCCAGCTCACCAATGGGACCGGTGAACACTGAAGCTTTCTTT.

With regard to this clonotype: The junction and the germline gene differ at one end; a read error may be behind it. V gene TRBV7-2 combines with J gene TRBJ2-7; D is unclear. CDR1 and CDR2 (germline): SGHTA, FQGNSA. CDR3 length: 16 amino acids. The CDR3 DNA reads as TGTGACAGCAGCTTACCTGCACGGGCCGCTGTCTACGAGCAGTACTTC. Protein: CDSSLPARAAVYEQYF.

The rearrangement links TRBV27 to TRBJ2-1; D may match TRBD1 or TRBD2 (5 bases each). Germline CDR1 is MNHEY and CDR2 is SMNVEV (reference sequence). CDR3 size: 18 residues. Trimming took 7 bases from V and 0 from J, leaving 22 bases between them. CDR3 DNA: TGTGCCAGCACCCCTGGGACCTCCCCGGTGGGCTCCTACAATGAGCAGTTCTTC. Its translation is CASTPGTSPVGSYNEQFF.

CDR3: CADRIRNEQYF. The CDR3 nucleotides read TGTGCCGACCGCATCCGGAATGAGCAGTACTTC. The V and J genes are TRBV21-1 and TRBJ2-7. TRBV21-1 is given as a pseudogene. The CDR3 has 11 residues.

About this clonotype: One end of the junction does not line up with germline, which may come from a read error. V usage is TRBV6-5 and J usage is TRBJ2-3; D unclear. CDR3 size: 14 residues. Germline V gene data show CDR1 as MNHEY and CDR2 as SVGAGI. This CDR3 is CAGSYSKLTATQYF. The CDR3 nucleotides are TGTGCCGGCAGTTACTCGAAACTAACAGCTACGCAGTATTTT.

V is TRBV6-2 or TRBV6-3 and J is TRBJ1-1; D gene unclear. Trimming removed 6 bases at V and 5 bases at J, with 13 bases between. Per the germline V gene, CDR1 is MNHEY and CDR2 is SVGEGT. The CDR3 is 13 amino acids. CDR3 bases: TGTGCCAGCAGATTCGGGCTTGGGACTGAAGCTTTCTTT. This codes for CASRFGLGTEAFF.

The chain couples TRBV20-1 to TRBJ2-2; no definite D call. V shed 2 bases and J shed 1 base, with 5 bases lying between them. CDR1 and CDR2 (germline): DFQATT, SNEGSKA (reference sequence). The length of the CDR3 is 13 residues. The CDR3 coding sequence is TGCAGTGCTAGATCGCAGAACACCGGGGAGCTGTTTTTT. Translated, it gives CSARSQNTGELFF.

The chain is built from TRBV6-2 or TRBV6-3 and TRBJ2-5; perhaps TRBD2 as D (6 bases). The germline gives CDR1 MNHEY, CDR2 SVGEGT. V dropped 4 bases and J dropped 11 bases, with 23 bases sitting between them. CDR3 length: 15 amino acids. The CDR3 bases are TGTGCCAGCAGTTCCCCGGGACTTGTCTACGTTAAGCAGTACTTC. This encodes CASSSPGLVYVKQYF.

This clonotype is a singleton in its sample. The V call is TRBV5-5, the J call TRBJ1-2; TRBD1 aligns across 7 bases. Germline V lookup: CDR1 SGHKS, CDR2 YYEKEE (reference sequence). V lost 4 bases, J lost 6 bases, and 6 bases stayed unmatched. The CDR3 is 13 amino acids. DNA of the CDR3: TGTGCCAGCAGCGCTCGGGACAGCAATGGCTACACCTTC. It codes for CASSARDSNGYTF.

In this sample, this clonotype turned up a few times. This chain joins TRBV2 and TRBJ2-3; D not resolved. The V end lost 4 bases, the J end lost 0 bases, and 11 bases lay between the germline ends. The CDR3 runs to 15 residues. The germline V gene has CDR1 SNHLY and CDR2 FYNNEI. The CDR3 protein is CASSGESSSTDTQYF. The CDR3 coding sequence is TGTGCCAGCAGTGGGGAAAGCTCTAGCACAGATACGCAGTATTTT. Filled out from reference TRBV2 and TRBJ2-3, the complete variable domain reads EPEVTQTPSHQVTQMGQEVILRCVPISNHLYFYWYRQILGQKVEFLVSFYNNEISEKSEIFDDQFSVERPDGSNFTLKIRSTKLEDSAMYFCASSGESSSTDTQYFGPGTRLTVL.

This clonotype was detected only a few times. The rearrangement uses TRBV14 and TRBJ1-1; no clear D. The V and J ends lost 7 bases and 0 bases respectively, with 9 bases between them. The CDR3 is 13 residues long. Germline V gene sequence: CDR1 SGHDN, CDR2 FVKESK. In DNA form, the CDR3 reads TGTGCCAGCAAAAGACTCTTGAACACTGAAGCTTTCTTT. Encoded protein: CASKRLLNTEAFF.

The chain couples TRBV7-2 to TRBJ1-3; D remains ambiguous. V was pared by 5 bases and J by 0 bases, with 11 bases between. Per germline, CDR1 SGHTA and CDR2 FQGNSA. This CDR3 comprises 15 residues. The CDR3 spells CASSAYMNSGNTIYF. The CDR3 DNA reads TGTGCCAGCAGCGCCTACATGAACTCTGGAAACACCATATATTTT. The full variable domain, its missing parts supplied by reference TRBV7-2 and TRBJ1-3, is GAGVSQSPSNKVTEKGKDVELRCDPISGHTALYWYRQSLGQGLEFLIYFQGNSAPDKSGLPSDRFSAERTGGSVSTLTIQRTQQEDSAVYLCASSAYMNSGNTIYFGEGSWLTVV.

This clonotype has just one count. The rearrangement links TRBV2 to TRBJ1-2; the match to TRBD1 covers 9 bases. V gave up 7 bases and J gave up 7 bases; unmatched junction bases: 10. The CDR3 has 14 amino acids. Germline lookup yields CDR1 SNHLY and CDR2 FYNNEI. CDR3 coding DNA: TGTGCCAGCATTCTCGACAGGGGGAGATTTGGCTACACCTTC. It codes for CASILDRGRFGYTF.

DNA of the CDR3: TGTGCCAGCAACGAGGCGGGGGAAACAGATACGCAGTATTTT. Encoded protein: CASNEAGETDTQYF. The chain is built from TRBV7-9 and TRBJ2-3, with TRBD2 matching over 7 bases. Germline CDR1 SEHNR, CDR2 FQNEAQ (reference sequence). The CDR3 runs to 14 residues. The V and J ends lost 7 bases and 3 bases, in that order; junction bases with no gene match: 7.

This clonotype was seen a handful of times. CDR3 sequence reads: CASSPQLSGALNYEQYF. DNA for the CDR3: TGTGCCAGCTCACCACAGCTCTCTGGGGCCCTTAACTACGAGCAGTACTTC. The chain combines TRBV18 with TRBJ2-7; TRBD1 is a possible D gene (5 bases). Trimming removed 1 base from V and 3 bases from J, with 19 bases in between. The germline V gene encodes CDR1 KGHSH and CDR2 LQKENI. The CDR3 is made up of 17 amino acids. Based on the CDR3 plus reference TRBV18 and TRBJ2-7, the full variable domain is NAGVMQNPRHLVRRRGQEARLRCSPMKGHSHVYWYRQLPEEGLKFMVYLQKENIIDESGMPKERFSAEFPKEGPSILRIQQVVRGDSAAYFCASSPQLSGALNYEQYFGPGTRLTVT.